Sequencing of this TCR beta chain was carried out in a study of tumor and adjacent non-tumor tissue in lung cancer. Turning to the study itself: On average, productive TCRbeta reads reached 4 million to 4.5 million per sample. Notes on the study in general: In normal lung, the top 100 clones were significantly more dominant than in tumor.

Germline V gene data show CDR1 as SGHNT and CDR2 as YENEEA. This CDR3 is 15 amino acids long. TCRbeta libraries were built with three rounds of nested PCR, modified from ARM-PCR. A single record per CDR3 protein comes from TCRdb applying MiXCR to the multiplex PCR reads. The sample lists over 85,000 distinct CDR3 sequences; around 82% were seen once. Concerning this clonotype: Its antigen is as yet unknown.

RNA was extracted from bulk tissue without any cell sorting. The rearrangement links TRBV11-3 to TRBJ2-7; weak D call: TRBD1 (5 bases). Source material: lung tumor tissue. The clonotype comes from a man in his 70s with non-small cell lung cancer. This CDR3 reads CVNSLDGAQAREQYF. Written as DNA, the CDR3 is TGTGTCAACAGCTTAGATGGGGCCCAGGCTCGTGAGCAGTACTTC. The entire variable domain, with the rest obtained from reference TRBV11-3 and TRBJ2-7, is as follows: EAGVVQSPRYKIIEKKQPVAFWCNPISGHNTLYWYLQNLGQGPELLIRYENEEAVDDSQLPKDRFSAERLKGVDSTLKIQPAELGDSAVYLCVNSLDGAQAREQYFGPGTRLTVT.